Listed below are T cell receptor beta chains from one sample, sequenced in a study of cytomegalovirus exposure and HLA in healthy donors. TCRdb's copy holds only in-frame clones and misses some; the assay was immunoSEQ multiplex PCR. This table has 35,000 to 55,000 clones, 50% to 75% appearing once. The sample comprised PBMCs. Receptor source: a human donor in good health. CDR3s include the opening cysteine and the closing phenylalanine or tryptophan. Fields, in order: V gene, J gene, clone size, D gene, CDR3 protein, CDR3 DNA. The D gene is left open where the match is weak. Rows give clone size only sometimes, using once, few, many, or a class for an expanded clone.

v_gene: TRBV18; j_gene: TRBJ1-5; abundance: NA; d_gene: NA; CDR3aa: CASSPYSNQPQHF; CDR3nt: TGTGCCAGCTCACCTTATAGCAATCAGCCCCAGCATTTT
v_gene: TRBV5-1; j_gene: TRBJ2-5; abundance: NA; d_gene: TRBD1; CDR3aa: CASSLADRGAGETQYF; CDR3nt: TGCGCCAGCAGCTTGGCAGACAGGGGGGCGGGAGAGACCCAGTACTTC
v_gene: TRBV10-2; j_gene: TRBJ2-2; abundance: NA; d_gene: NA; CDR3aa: CASRRGSTGELFF; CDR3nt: TGCGCCAGCAGGAGAGGGAGCACCGGGGAGCTGTTTTTT
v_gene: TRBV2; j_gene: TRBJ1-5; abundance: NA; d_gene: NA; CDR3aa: CASTERGRHSPQHF; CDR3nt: TGTGCCAGCACCGAAAGGGGCCGCCACTCGCCCCAGCATTTT
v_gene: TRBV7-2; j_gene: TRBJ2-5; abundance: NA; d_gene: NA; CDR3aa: CASSPMGQGRETQYF; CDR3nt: TGTGCCAGCAGCCCTATGGGCCAAGGTAGAGAGACCCAGTACTTC
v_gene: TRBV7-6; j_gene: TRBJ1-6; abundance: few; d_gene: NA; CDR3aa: CASSFNPGASSPLHF; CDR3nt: TGTGCCAGCAGCTTTAATCCAGGGGCCTCCTCACCCCTCCACTTT
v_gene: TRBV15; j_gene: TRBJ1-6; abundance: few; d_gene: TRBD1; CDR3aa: CASTRDRVSSPLHF; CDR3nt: TGTGCCAGCACCCGGGACAGGGTTAGTTCACCCCTCCACTTT
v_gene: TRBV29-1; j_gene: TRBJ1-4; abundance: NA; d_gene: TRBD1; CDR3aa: CSVALRDSQINEKLFF; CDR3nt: TGCAGCGTTGCCTTACGGGACAGCCAGATTAATGAAAAACTGTTTTTT
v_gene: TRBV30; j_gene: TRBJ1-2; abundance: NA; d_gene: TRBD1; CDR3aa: CAWRDRDNYGYTF; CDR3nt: TGTGCCTGGAGGGACAGGGATAACTATGGCTACACCTTC
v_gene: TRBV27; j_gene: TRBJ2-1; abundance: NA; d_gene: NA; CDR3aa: CASSPRQAGNEQFF; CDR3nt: TGTGCCAGCAGTCCAAGACAGGCTGGTAATGAGCAGTTCTTC
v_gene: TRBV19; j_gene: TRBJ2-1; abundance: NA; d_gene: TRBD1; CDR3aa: CASSLMDRSNEQFF; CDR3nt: TGTGCCAGTAGCCTGATGGACAGGAGCAATGAGCAGTTCTTC
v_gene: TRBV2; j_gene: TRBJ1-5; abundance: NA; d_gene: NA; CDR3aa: CASSERGGALQPQHF; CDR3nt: TGTGCCAGCAGTGAGCGGGGGGGGGCTTTACAGCCCCAGCATTTT
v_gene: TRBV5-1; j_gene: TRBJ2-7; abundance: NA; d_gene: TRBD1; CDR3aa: CASSPHGTDSYEQYF; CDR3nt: TGCGCCAGCAGCCCCCATGGGACAGATTCCTACGAGCAGTACTTC
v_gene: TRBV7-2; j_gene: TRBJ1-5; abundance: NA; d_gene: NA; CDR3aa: CASSFGILSNQPQHF; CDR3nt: TGTGCCAGCAGCTTCGGGATCCTTAGCAATCAGCCCCAGCATTTT
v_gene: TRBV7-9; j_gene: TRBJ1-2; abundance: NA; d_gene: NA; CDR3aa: CASSPPLGGHQYGYTF; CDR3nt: TGTGCCAGCAGCCCACCTCTAGGAGGGCACCAATATGGCTACACCTTC
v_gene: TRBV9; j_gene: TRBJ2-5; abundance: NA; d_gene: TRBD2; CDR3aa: CASSEGPGAGGRETQYF; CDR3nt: TGTGCCAGCAGCGAAGGCCCGGGAGCGGGGGGGCGAGAGACCCAGTACTTC
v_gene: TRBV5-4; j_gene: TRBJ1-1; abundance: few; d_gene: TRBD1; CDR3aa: CASSPGQGATEAFF; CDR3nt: TGTGCCAGCAGCCCGGGACAGGGGGCAACTGAAGCTTTCTTT
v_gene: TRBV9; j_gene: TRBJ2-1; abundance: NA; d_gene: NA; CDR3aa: CASSVEVAMAGQFF; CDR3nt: TGTGCCAGCAGCGTAGAGGTGGCGATGGCGGGGCAGTTCTTC
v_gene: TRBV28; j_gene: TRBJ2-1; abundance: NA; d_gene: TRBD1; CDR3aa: CASSSSGTGDNEQFF; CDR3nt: TGTGCCAGCAGCTCTTCCGGGACAGGGGACAATGAGCAGTTCTTC
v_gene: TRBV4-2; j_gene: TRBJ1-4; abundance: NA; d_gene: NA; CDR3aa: CASSPELREKLFF; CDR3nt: TGTGCCAGCAGCCCCGAACTACGAGAAAAACTGTTTTTT
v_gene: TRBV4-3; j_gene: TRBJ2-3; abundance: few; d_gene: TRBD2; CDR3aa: CASSQAGGQDTQYF; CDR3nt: TGCGCCAGCAGCCAAGCGGGGGGGCAGGATACGCAGTATTTT
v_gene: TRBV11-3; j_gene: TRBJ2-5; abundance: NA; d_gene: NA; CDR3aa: CASSLSAGLWETQYF; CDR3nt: TGTGCCAGCAGCCTAAGCGCCGGTTTATGGGAGACCCAGTACTTC
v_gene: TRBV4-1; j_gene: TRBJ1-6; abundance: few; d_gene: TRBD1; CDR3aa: CASSQEVGGQGWNSPLHF; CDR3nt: TGCGCCAGCAGCCAAGAGGTTGGCGGACAGGGGTGGAATTCACCCCTCCACTTT
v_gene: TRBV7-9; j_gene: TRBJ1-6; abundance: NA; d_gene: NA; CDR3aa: CASSLADHGGSPLHF; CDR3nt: TGTGCCAGCAGCTTAGCAGATCACGGAGGGTCACCCCTCCACTTT
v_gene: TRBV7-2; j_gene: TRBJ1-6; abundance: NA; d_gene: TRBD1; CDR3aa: CASSSLNRGNSPLHF; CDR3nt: TGTGCCAGTTCCTCGCTAAACAGGGGCAATTCACCCCTCCACTTT
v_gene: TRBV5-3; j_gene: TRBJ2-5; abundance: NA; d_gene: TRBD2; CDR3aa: CARSSIAGDPQETQYF; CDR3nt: TGTGCCAGAAGCTCCATAGCGGGGGACCCCCAAGAGACCCAGTACTTC
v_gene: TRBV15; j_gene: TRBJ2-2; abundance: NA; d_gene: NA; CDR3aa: CATSSAWRTGELFF; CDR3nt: TGTGCCACCAGCAGTGCTTGGCGGACCGGGGAGCTGTTTTTT
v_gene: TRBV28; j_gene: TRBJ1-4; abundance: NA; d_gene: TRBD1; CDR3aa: CASRGSATGGIEKLFF; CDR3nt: TGTGCCAGCAGGGGTTCCGCGACAGGGGGGATTGAAAAACTGTTTTTT
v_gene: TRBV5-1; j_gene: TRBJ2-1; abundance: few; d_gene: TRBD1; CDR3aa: CASSLLAGTGNYNEQFF; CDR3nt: TGCGCCAGCTCACTCCTTGCCGGGACAGGGAACTACAATGAGCAGTTCTTC